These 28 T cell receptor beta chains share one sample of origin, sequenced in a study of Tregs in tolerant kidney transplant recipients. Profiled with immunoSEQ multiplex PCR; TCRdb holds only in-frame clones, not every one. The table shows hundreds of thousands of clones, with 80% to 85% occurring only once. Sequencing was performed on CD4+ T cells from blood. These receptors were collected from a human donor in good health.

CDR3 region: CASSPPGVRRGGYTF. The DNA of the CDR3 is TGTGCCAGCAGCCCTCCGGGGGTCCGGAGGGGGGGCTACACCTTC. The J gene is TRBJ1-2, the V gene TRBV21-1. TRBV21-1 is a listed pseudogene. The CDR3 contains 15 residues.

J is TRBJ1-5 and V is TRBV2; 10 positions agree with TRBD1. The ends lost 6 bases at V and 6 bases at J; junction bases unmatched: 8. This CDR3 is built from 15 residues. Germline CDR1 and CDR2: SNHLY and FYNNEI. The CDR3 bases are TGTGCCAGCAGCTCTAGACAGGGGGCGGCTCAGCCCCAGCATTTT. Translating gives CASSSRQGAAQPQHF.

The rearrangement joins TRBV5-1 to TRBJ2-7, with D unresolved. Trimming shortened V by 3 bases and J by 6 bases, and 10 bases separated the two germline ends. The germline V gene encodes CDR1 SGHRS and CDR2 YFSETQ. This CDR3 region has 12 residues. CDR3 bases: TGCGCCAGCAGCTCCAGCCAGGCCGAGCAGTACTTC. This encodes CASSSSQAEQYF.

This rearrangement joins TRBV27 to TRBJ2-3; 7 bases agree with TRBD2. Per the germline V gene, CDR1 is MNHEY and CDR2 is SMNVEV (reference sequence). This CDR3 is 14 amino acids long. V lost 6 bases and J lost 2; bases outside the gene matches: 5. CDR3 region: CASRASGVTDTQYF. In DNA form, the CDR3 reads TGTGCCAGCAGGGCTAGCGGAGTCACAGATACGCAGTATTTT.

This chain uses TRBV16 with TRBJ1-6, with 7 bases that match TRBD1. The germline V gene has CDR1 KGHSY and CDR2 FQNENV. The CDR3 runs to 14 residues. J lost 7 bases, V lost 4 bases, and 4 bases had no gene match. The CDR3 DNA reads TGTGCCAGCAGCCGGGACAGAAAGAATTCACCCCTCCACTTT. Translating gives CASSRDRKNSPLHF. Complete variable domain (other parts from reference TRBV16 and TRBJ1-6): GEEVAQTPKHLVRGEGQKAKLYCAPIKGHSYVFWYQQVLKNEFKFLISFQNENVFDETGMPKERFSAKCLPNSPCSLEIQATKLEDSAVYFCASSRDRKNSPLHFGNGTRLTVT.

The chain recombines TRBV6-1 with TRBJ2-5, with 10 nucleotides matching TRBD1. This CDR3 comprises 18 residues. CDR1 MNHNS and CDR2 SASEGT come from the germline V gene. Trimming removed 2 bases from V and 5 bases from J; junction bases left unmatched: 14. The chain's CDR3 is CASSEQNRDRGSRETQYF. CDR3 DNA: TGTGCCAGCAGTGAACAAAACCGGGACAGGGGTTCTCGGGAGACCCAGTACTTC.

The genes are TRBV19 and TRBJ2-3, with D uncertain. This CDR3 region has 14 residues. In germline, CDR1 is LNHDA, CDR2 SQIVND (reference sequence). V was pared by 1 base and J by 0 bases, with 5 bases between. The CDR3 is CASSIVASTDTQYF. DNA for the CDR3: TGTGCCAGTAGTATAGTTGCTAGCACAGATACGCAGTATTTT.

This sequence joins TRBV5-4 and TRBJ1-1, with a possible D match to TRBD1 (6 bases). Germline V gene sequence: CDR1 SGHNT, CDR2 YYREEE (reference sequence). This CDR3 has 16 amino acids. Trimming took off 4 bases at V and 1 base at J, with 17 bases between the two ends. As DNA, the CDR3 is TGTGCCAGCAGCGCGCTCCAGGGGCAGGGGAACACTGAAGCTTTCTTT. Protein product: CASSALQGQGNTEAFF.

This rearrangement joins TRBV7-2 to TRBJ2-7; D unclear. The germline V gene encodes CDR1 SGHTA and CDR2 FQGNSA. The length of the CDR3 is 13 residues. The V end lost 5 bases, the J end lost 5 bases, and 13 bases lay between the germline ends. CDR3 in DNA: TGTGCCAGCAGCGAAAAGTTCACAGACGAGCAGTACTTC. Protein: CASSEKFTDEQYF.

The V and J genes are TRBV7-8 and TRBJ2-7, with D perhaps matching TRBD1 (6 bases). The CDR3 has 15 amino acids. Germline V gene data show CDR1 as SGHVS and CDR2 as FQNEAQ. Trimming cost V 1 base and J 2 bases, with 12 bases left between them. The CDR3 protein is CASSLGGPLTYEQYF. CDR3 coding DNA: TGTGCCAGCAGCTTAGGGGGGCCCCTAACCTACGAGCAGTACTTC.

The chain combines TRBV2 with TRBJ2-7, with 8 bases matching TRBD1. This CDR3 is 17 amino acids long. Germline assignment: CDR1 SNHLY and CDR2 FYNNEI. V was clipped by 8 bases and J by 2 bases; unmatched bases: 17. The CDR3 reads CASGRKPGTGLTYEQYF. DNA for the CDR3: TGTGCCAGCGGACGAAAGCCCGGGACAGGCCTTACCTACGAGCAGTACTTC.

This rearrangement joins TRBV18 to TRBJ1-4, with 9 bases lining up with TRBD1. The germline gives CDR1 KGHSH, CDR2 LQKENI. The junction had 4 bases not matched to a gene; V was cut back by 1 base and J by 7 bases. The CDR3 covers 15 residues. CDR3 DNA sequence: TGTGCCAGCTCACCACAGCGGGACAGGGTTGAAAAACTGTTTTTT. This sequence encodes CASSPQRDRVEKLFF.

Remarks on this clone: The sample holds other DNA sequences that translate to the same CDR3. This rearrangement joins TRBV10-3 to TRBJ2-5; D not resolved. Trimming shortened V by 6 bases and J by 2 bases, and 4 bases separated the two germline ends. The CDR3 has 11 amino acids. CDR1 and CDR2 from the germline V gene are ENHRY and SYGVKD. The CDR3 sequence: CAISQQETQYF. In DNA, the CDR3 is TGTGCCATCAGCCAACAAGAGACCCAGTACTTC.

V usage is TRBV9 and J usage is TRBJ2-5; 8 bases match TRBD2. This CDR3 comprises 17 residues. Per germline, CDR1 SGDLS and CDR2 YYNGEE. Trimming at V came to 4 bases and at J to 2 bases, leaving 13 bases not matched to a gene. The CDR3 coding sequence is TGTGCCAGCAGCACCGGGGGAGGGACTAGGGTACAAGAGACCCAGTACTTC. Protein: CASSTGGGTRVQETQYF. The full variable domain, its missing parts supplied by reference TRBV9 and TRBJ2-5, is DSGVTQTPKHLITATGQRVTLRCSPRSGDLSVYWYQQSLDQGLQFLIQYYNGEERAKGNILERFSAQQFPDLHSELNLSSLELGDSALYFCASSTGGGTRVQETQYFGPGTRLLVL.

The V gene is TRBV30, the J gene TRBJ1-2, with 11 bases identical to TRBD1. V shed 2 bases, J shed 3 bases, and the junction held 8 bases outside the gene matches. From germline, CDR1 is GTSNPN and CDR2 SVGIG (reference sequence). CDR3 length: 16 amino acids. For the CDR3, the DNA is TGTGCCTGGAGTCCCCTGGGGGACAGGGGGTACTATGGCTACACCTTC. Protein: CAWSPLGDRGYYGYTF.

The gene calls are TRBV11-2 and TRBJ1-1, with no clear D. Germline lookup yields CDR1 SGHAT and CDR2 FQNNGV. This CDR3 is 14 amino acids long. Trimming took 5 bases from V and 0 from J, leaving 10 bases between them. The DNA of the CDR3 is TGTGCCAGCAGCCCACAGCGCATGAACACTGAAGCTTTCTTT. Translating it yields CASSPQRMNTEAFF.

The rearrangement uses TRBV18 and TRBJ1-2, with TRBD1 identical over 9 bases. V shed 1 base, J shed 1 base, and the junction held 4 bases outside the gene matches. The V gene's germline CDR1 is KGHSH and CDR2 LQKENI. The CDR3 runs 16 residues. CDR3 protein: CASSPLDRGLNYGYTF. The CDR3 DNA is TGTGCCAGCTCACCACTGGACAGGGGCCTTAACTATGGCTACACCTTC.

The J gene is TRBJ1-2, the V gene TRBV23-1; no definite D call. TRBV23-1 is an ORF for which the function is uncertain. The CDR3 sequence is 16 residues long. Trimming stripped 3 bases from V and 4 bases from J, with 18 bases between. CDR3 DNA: TGCGCCAGCAGTCACCCCCCAGAAGGGTCCGGCTATGGCTACACCTTC. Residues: CASSHPPEGSGYGYTF.

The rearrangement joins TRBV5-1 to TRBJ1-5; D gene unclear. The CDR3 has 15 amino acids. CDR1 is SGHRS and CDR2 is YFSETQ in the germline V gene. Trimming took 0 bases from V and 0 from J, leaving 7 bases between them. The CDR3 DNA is TGCGCCAGCAGCTTGGGCGGTTATAGCAATCAGCCCCAGCATTTT. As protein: CASSLGGYSNQPQHF.

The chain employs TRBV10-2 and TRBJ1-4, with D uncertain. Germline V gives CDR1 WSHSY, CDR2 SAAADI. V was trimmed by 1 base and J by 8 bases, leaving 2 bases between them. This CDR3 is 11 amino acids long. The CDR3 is CASSEYEKLFF. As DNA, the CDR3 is TGCGCCAGCAGTGAGTACGAAAAACTGTTTTTT.

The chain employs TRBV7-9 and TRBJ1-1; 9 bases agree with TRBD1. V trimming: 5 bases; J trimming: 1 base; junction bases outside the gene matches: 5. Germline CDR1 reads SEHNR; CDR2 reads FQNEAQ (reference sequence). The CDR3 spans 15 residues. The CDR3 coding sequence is TGTGCCAGCAGCAGACAGGGGGTGGGGAACACTGAAGCTTTCTTT. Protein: CASSRQGVGNTEAFF.

CDR3 sequence (DNA): TGTGCCAGCAGCTTAGCCCCTAGCGTCTCCGGGGAGCTGTTTTTT. It codes for CASSLAPSVSGELFF. The chain joins TRBV7-6 to TRBJ2-2; TRBD2 is a possible D gene (6 bases). Trimming took off 0 bases at V and 6 bases at J, with 11 bases between the two ends. The CDR3 totals 15 residues. Germline-derived CDR1 and CDR2 are SGHVS and FNYEAQ.

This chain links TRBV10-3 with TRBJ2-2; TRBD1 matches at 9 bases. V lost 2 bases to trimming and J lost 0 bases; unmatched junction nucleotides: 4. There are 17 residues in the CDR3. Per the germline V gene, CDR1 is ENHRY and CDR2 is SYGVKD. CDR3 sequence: CAISEPGQGSNTGELFF. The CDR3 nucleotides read TGTGCCATCAGTGAGCCTGGACAGGGGTCGAACACCGGGGAGCTGTTTTTT.

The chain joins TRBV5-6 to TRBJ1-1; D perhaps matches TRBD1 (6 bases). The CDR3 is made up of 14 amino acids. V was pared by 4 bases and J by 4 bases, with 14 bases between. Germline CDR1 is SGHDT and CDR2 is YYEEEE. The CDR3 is CASSPKQGITEAFF. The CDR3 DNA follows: TGTGCCAGCAGCCCCAAGCAGGGGATCACTGAAGCTTTCTTT. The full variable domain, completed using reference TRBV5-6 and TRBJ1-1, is DAGVTQSPTHLIKTRGQQVTLRCSPKSGHDTVSWYQQALGQGPQFIFQYYEEEERQRGNFPDRFSGHQFPNYSSELNVNALLLGDSALYLCASSPKQGITEAFFGQGTRLTVV.

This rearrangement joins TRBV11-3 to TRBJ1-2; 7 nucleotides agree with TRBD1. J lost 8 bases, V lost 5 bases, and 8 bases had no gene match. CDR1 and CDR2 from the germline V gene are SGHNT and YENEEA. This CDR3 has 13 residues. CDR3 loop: CASSDRQGRGYTF. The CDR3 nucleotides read TGTGCCAGCAGCGACCGACAGGGCCGGGGCTACACCTTC.

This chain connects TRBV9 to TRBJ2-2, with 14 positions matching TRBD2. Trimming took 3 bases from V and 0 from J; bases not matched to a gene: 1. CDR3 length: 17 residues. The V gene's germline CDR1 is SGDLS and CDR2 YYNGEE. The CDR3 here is CASSAGLAGANTGELFF. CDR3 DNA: TGTGCCAGCAGCGCGGGACTAGCGGGGGCGAACACCGGGGAGCTGTTTTTT.

In DNA form, the CDR3 reads TGTGCCAGCAGTTTCCAGACTAGTGCTGGGGAGCTGTTTTTT. Translation: CASSFQTSAGELFF. V is TRBV27 and J is TRBJ2-2; maybe TRBD2 (6 bases). The V end was cut by 3 bases, the J end by 8 bases, with 13 bases between. CDR1 and CDR2 (germline): MNHEY, SMNVEV (reference sequence). The CDR3 totals 14 residues.

CDR3 protein: CASSFRGGYTF. As DNA, the CDR3 is TGTGCCAGCAGCTTCCGAGGTGGCTACACCTTC. The V gene is TRBV25-1, the J gene TRBJ1-2; D gene uncertain. Germline assignment: CDR1 MGHDK and CDR2 SYGVNS. CDR3 length: 11 residues. Trimming left V 6 bases short and J 7 bases short, with 9 bases between.